This T cell receptor beta chain was found in a study of PD-1 blockade in classical Hodgkin lymphoma. Study summary: Administration of nivolumab to patients was at 3 mg/kg intravenously every 2 weeks.

Notes on the study in general: Whereas CD4+ TCR diversity had risen significantly by C4D1, CD8+ TCR diversity had not. Newly diagnosed patients reportedly trailed healthy donors in baseline TCR diversity.

Following autologous stem cell transplantation, relapse occurred in every patient, and exposure to brentuximab vedotin varied. This clone has only a few counts. Its antigen remains unidentified. In germline, CDR1 is SGHDT, CDR2 YYEEEE. This CDR3 contains 14 residues. V was pared by 1 base and J by 8 bases, with 10 bases between. Sequenced by immunoSEQ multiplex PCR; TCRdb stores in-frame clones only, minus some. The sample carries fewer than 20,000 clones, 80% to 85% recorded once. Material: peripheral blood mononuclear cells (PBMCs), obtained before the second cycle of nivolumab. The chain links TRBV5-6 to TRBJ1-6; D unclear. The origin of this receptor is a human donor with classical Hodgkin lymphoma. CDR3 in amino acids: CASSLYSDYSPLHF. The CDR3 DNA sequence: TGTGCCAGCAGCTTGTACAGTGACTATTCACCCCTCCACTTT.